These 18 T cell receptor beta chains originate from one sample sequenced in a study of identical twins. MiXCR, run by TCRdb on the 5' RACE reads, gives a single entry per CDR3 protein. The sample consists of around 650,000 distinct CDR3 sequences, around 7.5% of them appearing once. This sample also appeared in a second study, on yellow fever vaccine responses in identical twins.

Sequenced: PBMCs. Receptor source: a woman aged 18-35 years in good health.

This clonotype was picked up many times. The V gene is TRBV24-1, the J gene TRBJ2-3, with 10 bases matching TRBD1. V dropped 7 bases and J dropped 1; count of bases not matched to a gene: 4. The CDR3 runs 15 residues. In germline, CDR1 is KGHDR, CDR2 SFDVKD. The CDR3 DNA is TGTGCCACCAGGGGACAGGGGATGGGCACAGATACGCAGTATTTT. It translates to CATRGQGMGTDTQYF.

This clonotype was found a few times. This chain uses TRBV2 with TRBJ2-3, with D perhaps TRBD1 (6 bases). The germline V gene has CDR1 SNHLY and CDR2 FYNNEI. V shed 6 bases and J shed 2 bases, with 9 bases lying between them. The CDR3 totals 13 residues. In DNA form, the CDR3 reads TGTGCCAGCAGACAGGGATTCACAGATACGCAGTATTTT. This codes for CASRQGFTDTQYF.

This sequence joins TRBV10-3 and TRBJ2-2; possibly TRBD1 for D (5 bases). This CDR3 is built from 15 residues. Trimming took 3 bases from V and 0 from J, leaving 8 bases between them. Germline CDR1 ENHRY, CDR2 SYGVKD. CDR3 nucleotides: TGTGCCATCAGTGACGACAGCCCGAACACCGGGGAGCTGTTTTTT. Its protein is CAISDDSPNTGELFF.

V usage is TRBV5-5 and J usage is TRBJ2-7, with D possibly matching TRBD2 (6 bases). Looked up from germline, CDR1 is SGHKS and CDR2 is YYEKEE (reference sequence). Deletions cut 2 bases from V and 6 bases from J, with 12 bases between. The CDR3 has 13 amino acids. CDR3 nucleotide sequence: TGTGCCAGCAGCTTTAGCGGTCCCCTCGAGCAGTACGTC. Its protein is CASSFSGPLEQYV.

A few counts support this clonotype. The chain has TRBV12-3 or TRBV12-4 and TRBJ2-2; a weak D match, TRBD2 (6 bases). CDR3 length equals 18 residues. V was cut by 4 bases and J by 1 base, with 19 bases left in between. CDR3 in amino acids: CASSSDTRAGMNTGELFF. Here the CDR3 DNA reads TGTGCCAGCAGTTCTGATACCAGGGCGGGGATGAACACCGGGGAGCTGTTTTTT.

This clonotype was seen a handful of times. The V and J genes are TRBV7-2 and TRBJ2-7, with a tentative D call TRBD1 (5 bases). V shed 1 base and J shed 0 bases, with 10 bases lying between them. Germline assignment: CDR1 SGHTA and CDR2 FQGNSA. The CDR3 totals 15 residues. The CDR3, as DNA: TGTGCCAGCAGCTTAGGGTCAGGGTACTCCTACGAGCAGTACTTC. Protein sequence: CASSLGSGYSYEQYF.

The chain employs TRBV2 and TRBJ2-7, with TRBD1 as a possible D gene (5 bases). Germline CDR1 reads SNHLY; CDR2 reads FYNNEI. Trimming removed 7 bases from V and 3 bases from J, with 13 bases in between. This CDR3 has 13 residues. The CDR3 is CASTREIFYEQYF. The CDR3 bases are TGTGCCAGCACCAGGGAAATCTTCTACGAGCAGTACTTC.

This clonotype has a handful of counts. The chain carries TRBV10-3 and TRBJ2-3, with 7 bases fitting TRBD2. The CDR3 sequence is 19 residues long. The V gene's germline CDR1 is ENHRY and CDR2 SYGVKD. Germline trimming cut 5 bases from V and 0 bases from J; bases unmatched to any gene: 17. As DNA, the CDR3 is TGTGCCATCAGTCTCCCAGATGGCTCTAGCGGATCTAGCACAGATACGCAGTATTTT. Residues: CAISLPDGSSGSSTDTQYF.

This clonotype has just a few counts. The V and J genes are TRBV10-1 and TRBJ2-7, with a weak D call TRBD2 (6 bases). CDR1 and CDR2 (germline): WNHNN, SYGVQD (reference sequence). CDR3 size: 12 residues. V lost 3 bases and J 7 bases, leaving 10 bases between the germline ends. The CDR3 reads CASSDGGREQYF. The DNA of the CDR3 is TGCGCCAGCAGTGACGGGGGACGGGAGCAGTACTTC.

This clonotype occurred many times. The V call is TRBV12-3 or TRBV12-4, the J call TRBJ2-7, with D perhaps matching TRBD1 or TRBD2 (5 bases each). This CDR3 has 11 residues. With 11 bases removed from V and 5 bases from J, the gap between germline ends came to 13 bases. CDR3 sequence: CASLGDHEQYF. As DNA, the CDR3 is TGTGCCTCATTGGGGGACCACGAGCAGTACTTC.

About this clonotype: The junction departs from germline at one end; a sequencing error may be responsible. The V and J genes are TRBV20-1 and TRBJ2-1; D might be TRBD1 (6 bases). The CDR3 has 16 residues. Germline lookup yields CDR1 DFQATT and CDR2 SNEGSKA (reference sequence). The CDR3 loop is CCASLGARVSYNEQFF. The CDR3 DNA is TGCTGTGCTAGTTTGGGGGCGCGGGTCTCCTACAATGAGCAGTTCTTC.

Many counts were recorded for this clonotype. The chain links TRBV6-1 to TRBJ1-5; D uncertain. Germline assignment: CDR1 MNHNS and CDR2 SASEGT. The V end lost 6 bases, the J end lost 4 bases, and 4 bases lay between the germline ends. This CDR3 is built from 11 residues. The CDR3 loop reads CASSKNQPQHF. The CDR3 DNA reads as TGTGCCAGCAGCAAGAATCAGCCCCAGCATTTT.

This clonotype was recorded a few times. The chain employs TRBV24-1 and TRBJ2-6; D possibly matches TRBD1 or TRBD2 (6 bases each). V was shortened by 10 bases and J by 3 bases, with 18 bases between the two germline ends. Germline CDR1 reads KGHDR; CDR2 reads SFDVKD. CDR3 length: 16 residues. CDR3 protein: CATDSGGAGGANVLTF. The CDR3, as DNA: TGTGCCACGGATTCCGGGGGCGCAGGTGGGGCCAACGTCCTGACTTTC.

This clonotype was observed at least ten times. The chain uses TRBV6-1 and TRBJ1-2; D uncertain. V gave up 6 bases and J gave up 4 bases, with 15 bases separating them. This CDR3 is 14 amino acids long. Germline-derived CDR1 and CDR2 are MNHNS and SASEGT. CDR3 coding DNA: TGTGCCAGCAGACAAAACAGTAACCCCTATGGCTACACCTTC. Translation: CASRQNSNPYGYTF.

The chain employs TRBV5-5 and TRBJ2-6; the D call may be TRBD1 or TRBD2 (5 bases each). Trimming stripped 5 bases from V and 0 bases from J, with 12 bases between. The CDR3 covers 16 residues. The germline CDR1 and CDR2 sequences are SGHKS and YYEKEE (reference sequence). Here the CDR3 DNA reads TGTGCCAGCAGAACGGGACCGCTCTCTGGGGCCAACGTCCTGACTTTC. Protein: CASRTGPLSGANVLTF.

The chain joins TRBV28 to TRBJ2-1; D unclear. This CDR3 comprises 12 residues. Trimming left V 5 bases short and J 10 bases short, with 12 bases between. CDR1 and CDR2 (germline): MDHEN, SYDVKM. The CDR3 coding sequence is TGTGCCAGCAGTACCCGTGTTCAAGAGCAGTTCTTC. Its translation is CASSTRVQEQFF. The whole variable domain, remainder taken from reference TRBV28 and TRBJ2-1, is DVKVTQSSRYLVKRTGEKVFLECVQDMDHENMFWYRQDPGLGLRLIYFSYDVKMKEKGDIPEGYSVSREKKERFSLILESASTNQTSMYLCASSTRVQEQFFGPGTRLTVL.

This clonotype was observed a handful of times. The chain links TRBV25-1 to TRBJ2-5; unclear D gene. Germline values: CDR1 MGHDK, CDR2 SYGVNS. The V end lost 4 bases, the J end lost 1 base, and 13 bases lay between the germline ends. There are 15 residues in the CDR3. CDR3 loop: CASSVTTSVQETQYF. The CDR3 bases are TGTGCCAGCAGTGTTACAACAAGCGTCCAAGAGACCCAGTACTTC.

This clonotype was recorded a few times. The chain recombines TRBV7-8 with TRBJ2-7; D might be TRBD2 (5 bases). V lost 4 bases, J lost 3 bases, and 10 bases lay in between. The CDR3 consists of 13 residues. Germline V gene lookup returns CDR1 SGHVS and CDR2 FQNEAQ. This CDR3 is CASSSVRDYEQYF. The CDR3 DNA is TGTGCCAGCAGCTCCGTCCGGGACTACGAGCAGTACTTC. Variable domain in full (rest from reference TRBV7-8 and TRBJ2-7): GAGVSQSPRYKVAKRGQDVALRCDPISGHVSLFWYQQALGQGPEFLTYFQNEAQLDKSGLPSDRFFAERPEGSVSTLKIQRTQQEDSAVYLCASSSVRDYEQYFGPGTRLTVT.